The 31 T cell receptor beta chains below all came from one sample that was sequenced in a study of pediatric ulcerative colitis. During colonoscopy, one to two rectal pinch biopsies were collected. Clones were read by immunoSEQ multiplex PCR, and TCRdb kept only the in-frame ones, dropping some. The sample includes 30,000 to 40,000 clones, 60% to 75% seen only once; the top ten take 8% to 9.5%. The material sequenced was gut tissue. The origin of the receptors is a boy aged 5 to 17 with severe ulcerative colitis.

This clone was seen more than once but under ten times. This rearrangement joins TRBV14 to TRBJ2-4; possibly TRBD1 or TRBD2 for D (7 bases each). The CDR3 has 16 residues. V lost 3 bases, J lost 5 bases, and 17 bases lay in between. Germline V gives CDR1 SGHDN, CDR2 FVKESK. The CDR3 region is CASSHRQGRGENIQYF. The CDR3 DNA sequence: TGTGCCAGCAGCCACCGACAGGGTCGGGGGGAAAACATTCAGTACTTC.

There are a few counts of this clone. This sequence joins TRBV7-2 and TRBJ2-3; tentatively, D is TRBD1 (6 bases). This CDR3 comprises 15 residues. V lost 0 bases and J 3 bases, leaving 10 bases between the germline ends. Germline-derived CDR1 and CDR2 are SGHTA and FQGNSA. Written as DNA, the CDR3 is TGTGCCAGCAGCTTAGCGGGGGCAAAAACAGATACGCAGTATTTT. Its protein is CASSLAGAKTDTQYF.

This sequence joins TRBV29-1 and TRBJ2-3; D may be TRBD1 (5 bases). CDR1 is SQVTM and CDR2 is ANQGSEA in the germline V gene. V lost 2 bases and J 2 bases, leaving 11 bases between the germline ends. This CDR3 has 14 amino acids. The CDR3 DNA reads TGCAGCGTTGAACGCCAGGGCCACACAGATACGCAGTATTTT. Translation: CSVERQGHTDTQYF.

For the CDR3, the DNA is TGTGCCAGCAGCTTAGGGGTAGGGATCTATGGCTACACCTTC. It is translated as CASSLGVGIYGYTF. The V and J genes are TRBV13 and TRBJ1-2; D not certain. Germline loops: CDR1 PRHDT, CDR2 FYEKMQ (reference sequence). The germline V and J ends were trimmed by 0 bases and 4 bases, with 9 bases remaining between them. The CDR3 has 14 residues.

The chain couples TRBV5-4 to TRBJ2-4; D not certain. The CDR3 is 11 residues long. V lost 0 bases to trimming and J lost 8 bases, with 3 bases between them. Germline V gene sequence: CDR1 SGHNT, CDR2 YYREEE (reference sequence). Here the CDR3 DNA reads TGTGCCAGCAGCTTGGCAGACATTCAGTACTTC. This gives the protein CASSLADIQYF.

CDR3 DNA sequence: TGTGCCACCTCCCTAGCGGGGAGCACAGATACGCAGTATTTT. Translating it yields CATSLAGSTDTQYF. The V gene is TRBV28, the J gene TRBJ2-3; 9 nucleotides agree with TRBD2. From germline, CDR1 is MDHEN and CDR2 SYDVKM. V trimming: 10 bases; J trimming: 0 bases; junction bases outside the gene matches: 5. The CDR3 is 14 amino acids.

The chain employs TRBV5-1 and TRBJ1-5, with 7 bases matching TRBD1. Germline-derived CDR1 and CDR2 are SGHRS and YFSETQ. The CDR3 contains 14 residues. The V segment lost 0 bases and the J segment 5 bases; nucleotides outside the gene matches: 2. As DNA, the CDR3 is TGCGCCAGCAGCTTGGCAGGGGGGGATCAGCCCCAGCATTTT. Residues: CASSLAGGDQPQHF.

The chain recombines TRBV6-5 with TRBJ2-7; D is tentatively TRBD1 or TRBD2 (7 bases each). Trimming removed 5 bases from V and 9 bases from J, with 17 bases in between. CDR3 length: 13 residues. From germline, CDR1 is MNHEY and CDR2 SVGAGI. CDR3 in amino acids: CASSPPGRGRQYF. DNA of the CDR3: TGTGCCAGCAGTCCCCCGGGGAGGGGGCGGCAGTACTTC.

The rearrangement joins TRBV19 to TRBJ2-3, with D perhaps matching TRBD1 or TRBD2 (5 bases each). The V end lost 6 bases, the J end lost 4 bases, and 17 bases lay between the germline ends. The germline V gene encodes CDR1 LNHDA and CDR2 SQIVND (reference sequence). The CDR3 covers 15 residues. The CDR3 DNA reads as TGTGCCAGTAGGTCGGGGACGAGTCTCGCAGATACGCAGTATTTT. This translates into CASRSGTSLADTQYF.

The gene calls are TRBV6-1 and TRBJ1-1; D call uncertain. Germline values: CDR1 MNHNS, CDR2 SASEGT. CDR3 length: 16 amino acids. Trimming pared 1 base from V and 4 bases from J, leaving 16 bases between. The CDR3 loop is CASSEDVGRVATEAFF. The CDR3 coding sequence is TGTGCCAGCAGTGAAGATGTAGGTCGAGTTGCCACTGAAGCTTTCTTT.

The chain is built from TRBV7-6 and TRBJ2-1; TRBD2 aligns across 7 bases. There are 17 residues in the CDR3. Germline CDR1 and CDR2: SGHVS and FNYEAQ. The ends lost 5 bases at V and 6 bases at J; junction bases unmatched: 16. This CDR3 is CASSPKMRDYTINEQFF. Here the CDR3 DNA reads TGTGCCAGCAGCCCCAAAATGCGGGACTACACAATCAATGAGCAGTTCTTC.

This clone was detected only a few times. The chain combines TRBV4-2 with TRBJ2-7; D is unresolved. The V and J ends lost 1 base and 4 bases respectively, with 14 bases between them. This CDR3 comprises 15 residues. Germline CDR1 reads LGHNA; CDR2 reads YNFKEQ. The CDR3 is CASSQGGRTIYEQYF. As DNA, the CDR3 is TGTGCCAGCAGCCAAGGAGGACGGACGATTTACGAGCAGTACTTC.

The V gene is TRBV5-4, the J gene TRBJ1-2; 10 bases are a match to TRBD1. This CDR3 spans 14 amino acids. Germline-derived CDR1 and CDR2 are SGHNT and YYREEE (reference sequence). V dropped 3 bases and J dropped 8; count of bases not matched to a gene: 7. CDR3 in DNA: TGTGCCAGCAGCTACGGGACAGGGGCGGGAGGCTACACCTTC. This codes for CASSYGTGAGGYTF.

This clone appeared once. This rearrangement joins TRBV6-5 to TRBJ2-1, with D maybe TRBD2 (6 bases). CDR1 is MNHEY, CDR2 SVGAGI, per germline. V was cut by 2 bases and J by 4 bases, with 12 bases left in between. CDR3 size: 15 residues. The CDR3 protein is CASSYTSGGYNEQFF. Written as DNA, the CDR3 is TGTGCCAGCAGTTACACTAGTGGGGGGTACAATGAGCAGTTCTTC.

This rearrangement joins TRBV7-9 to TRBJ1-3; possible D gene TRBD1, 5 bases. Germline-derived CDR1 and CDR2 are SEHNR and FQNEAQ (reference sequence). V was trimmed by 5 bases and J by 12 bases, leaving 20 bases between them. The CDR3 is 14 residues long. CDR3 in DNA: TGTGCCAGCAGCCCCGAATGGGGGTCCTCGGTCATATATTTT. This encodes CASSPEWGSSVIYF. The whole variable domain, filled in from reference TRBV7-9 and TRBJ1-3, reads DTGVSQNPRHKITKRGQNVTFRCDPISEHNRLYWYRQTLGQGPEFLTYFQNEAQLEKSRLLSDRFSAERPKGSFSTLEIQRTEQGDSAMYLCASSPEWGSSVIYFGEGSWLTVV.

In its sample, this clone was seen a few times. The chain links TRBV19 to TRBJ1-1; 7 bases are shared with TRBD1. V lost 5 bases to trimming and J lost 1 base; unmatched junction nucleotides: 10. The length of the CDR3 is 16 residues. The V gene's germline CDR1 is LNHDA and CDR2 SQIVND (reference sequence). CDR3 in DNA: TGTGCCAGTAGTGCCGGGACAGTTGCCCCGAACACTGAAGCTTTCTTT. Translated, it gives CASSAGTVAPNTEAFF.

The chain recombines TRBV29-1 with TRBJ2-5; D remains unclear. V was cut by 4 bases and J by 0 bases, with 6 bases left in between. The CDR3 contains 12 residues. CDR1 and CDR2 (germline): SQVTM, ANQGSEA. Here the CDR3 reads CSVVRDQETQYF. The CDR3 bases are TGCAGCGTTGTAAGAGACCAAGAGACCCAGTACTTC.

This chain links TRBV6-1 with TRBJ1-1; 7 positions match TRBD1. Germline CDR1 and CDR2: MNHNS and SASEGT. This CDR3 region has 15 residues. Trimming at V came to 2 bases and at J to 4 bases, leaving 7 bases not matched to a gene. The DNA of the CDR3 is TGTGCCAGCAGTGAATTGGCAGGGGGGAGCACTGAAGCTTTCTTT. This sequence encodes CASSELAGGSTEAFF.

CDR3 sequence: CASSYGSSSSYEQYF. The CDR3 nucleotides read TGTGCCAGTAGTTACGGCAGCTCCAGCTCCTACGAGCAGTACTTC. V gene TRBV19 combines with J gene TRBJ2-7, with no clear D. V lost 5 bases and J 0 bases, leaving 14 bases between the germline ends. Germline CDR1 reads LNHDA; CDR2 reads SQIVND (reference sequence). The length of the CDR3 is 15 residues.

The chain carries TRBV5-8 and TRBJ1-2, with a tentative D call TRBD1 (5 bases). The CDR3 is 16 amino acids. From germline, CDR1 is SGHTS and CDR2 YDEGEE. The V end lost 0 bases, the J end lost 4 bases, and 16 bases lay between the germline ends. CDR3 in DNA: TGTGCCAGCAGCTTGGCCGGGTCCACAGGACCCTATGGCTACACCTTC. Translated, it gives CASSLAGSTGPYGYTF.

This chain uses TRBV9 with TRBJ2-1; D is perhaps TRBD1 (6 bases). The V gene's germline CDR1 is SGDLS and CDR2 YYNGEE. This CDR3 is built from 15 residues. V was clipped by 0 bases and J by 4 bases, with 11 bases between them. Here the CDR3 reads CASSVGNRAYNEQFF. CDR3 bases: TGTGCCAGCAGCGTAGGGAACAGGGCATACAATGAGCAGTTCTTC. The complete variable domain, with remaining parts taken from reference TRBV9 and TRBJ2-1, reads DSGVTQTPKHLITATGQRVTLRCSPRSGDLSVYWYQQSLDQGLQFLIQYYNGEERAKGNILERFSAQQFPDLHSELNLSSLELGDSALYFCASSVGNRAYNEQFFGPGTRLTVL.

The chain employs TRBV15 and TRBJ1-4; D gene uncertain. Per the germline V gene, CDR1 is LNHNV and CDR2 is YYDKDF (reference sequence). This CDR3 has 13 amino acids. Trimming shortened V by 1 base and J by 8 bases, and 8 bases separated the two germline ends. This CDR3 is CATSRGRNEKLFF. DNA of the CDR3: TGTGCCACCAGCAGAGGACGGAACGAAAAACTGTTTTTT.

J is TRBJ1-1 and V is TRBV18; no reliable D call. Germline CDR1 reads KGHSH; CDR2 reads LQKENI. V was shortened by 10 bases and J by 5 bases, with 17 bases between the two germline ends. This CDR3 has 13 amino acids. CDR3 sequence (DNA): TGTGCCACGTTGGCGAGTACACTAACTGAAGCTTTCTTT. This sequence encodes CATLASTLTEAFF. Variable domain in full (rest from reference TRBV18 and TRBJ1-1): NAGVMQNPRHLVRRRGQEARLRCSPMKGHSHVYWYRQLPEEGLKFMVYLQKENIIDESGMPKERFSAEFPKEGPSILRIQQVVRGDSAAYFCATLASTLTEAFFGQGTRLTVV.

This clone was observed a single time. The V gene is TRBV5-8, the J gene TRBJ1-1; D not certain. Germline loops: CDR1 SGHTS, CDR2 YDEGEE. The germline V and J ends were trimmed by 2 bases and 10 bases, with 9 bases remaining between them. The CDR3 extends over 11 amino acids. Written as DNA, the CDR3 is TGTGCCAGCAGCTTTTGGGTTGGAGCTTTCTTT. It is translated as CASSFWVGAFF.

The chain is built from TRBV5-1 and TRBJ1-2, with D possibly matching TRBD1 (5 bases). Germline V CDR1 and CDR2: SGHRS, YFSETQ. Trimming removed 2 bases at V and 3 bases at J, with 11 bases between. The CDR3 has 14 residues. CDR3 sequence (DNA): TGCGCCAGCAGCTTCGGCAGGGTGGACTATGGCTACACCTTC. Protein: CASSFGRVDYGYTF.

The chain employs TRBV5-4 and TRBJ2-1; D perhaps matches TRBD1 (6 bases). The germline gives CDR1 SGHNT, CDR2 YYREEE (reference sequence). Trimming cost V 4 bases and J 0 bases, with 11 bases left between them. The CDR3 runs 15 residues. CDR3 in amino acids: CASSLGQSSYNEQFF. The CDR3 nucleotides are TGTGCCAGCAGCCTCGGACAGAGCTCCTACAATGAGCAGTTCTTC.

This clone came up a few times. This chain joins TRBV7-3 and TRBJ1-1; no clear D. This CDR3 has 14 amino acids. Germline-derived CDR1 and CDR2 are SGHTA and FQGTGA. V was pared by 5 bases and J by 3 bases, with 13 bases between. CDR3 loop: CASSPRRGHTEAFF. The CDR3 DNA sequence: TGTGCCAGCAGCCCCCGACGGGGTCACACTGAAGCTTTCTTT.

The rearrangement links TRBV18 to TRBJ2-7; TRBD2 agrees at 11 bases. CDR3 size: 21 residues. The germline gives CDR1 KGHSH, CDR2 LQKENI. Trimming removed 1 base from V and 1 base from J; junction bases left unmatched: 18. The CDR3 spells CASSPLHNAASGGTPSYEQYF. CDR3 coding DNA: TGTGCCAGCTCACCACTCCATAATGCGGCTAGCGGGGGGACGCCGTCCTACGAGCAGTACTTC.

The chain links TRBV7-3 to TRBJ1-2; TRBD1 matches 7 bases. This CDR3 has 14 amino acids. With 5 bases clipped from V and 1 base from J, the junction kept 4 bases outside the gene matches. Germline V lookup: CDR1 SGHTA, CDR2 FQGTGA. The CDR3 reads CASSRDRNNYGYTF. The CDR3 nucleotides read TGTGCCAGCAGCAGGGACAGAAATAACTATGGCTACACCTTC.

The genes are TRBV7-9 and TRBJ1-1; 12 bases fit TRBD1. This CDR3 has 15 amino acids. Trimming at V came to 4 bases and at J to 10 bases, leaving 10 bases not matched to a gene. The germline V gene encodes CDR1 SEHNR and CDR2 FQNEAQ (reference sequence). In nucleotides, the CDR3 is TGTGCCAGCAGCTCCTCGGGACAGGGGGCTGGAGGAGCTTTCTTT. Residues: CASSSSGQGAGGAFF.

The chain couples TRBV5-1 to TRBJ1-3; 7 nucleotides match TRBD1. The CDR3 sequence is 15 residues long. V shed 4 bases, J shed 4 bases, and the junction held 8 bases outside the gene matches. Germline CDR1 SGHRS, CDR2 YFSETQ. In nucleotides, the CDR3 is TGCGCCAGCAGCGCCCTCGGGACAGCGGGAAACACCATATATTTT. Its protein product is CASSALGTAGNTIYF.